This entry concerns a single TCR beta chain. Its antigen is unknown. One base away there is no much larger clone; base qualities are not given. This sample was taken from a study of human CD4 T cells and Enterobacteriaceae (dated by TCRdb to about 2020). Study-level results and caveats: The only basis for inferring the reactivity of ex vivo clonotypes was matching nucleotide sequences to CFSE-low cultures from the same donors. Ex vivo, broadly cross-reactive clonotypes were observed to appear more expanded than specific clonotypes, with about 55% of the 19 and about 65% of the 34 being found within the top 5%.

Memory CD4+ T cells were FACS-sorted on a FACSAria III to over 95% purity as all CD4+ cells other than CD45RA+CCR7+CD95- naive cells. Blood from healthy donors was obtained from blood donation centers in Switzerland. Total CD4+ T cells and monocytes were enriched by positive selection with CD4 and CD14 magnetic microbeads. Before sorting, CD8+, CD14+, CD16+, CD56+, CD19+ and CD25-bright cells were excluded. To assess in vivo expansion of bacteria-reactive clonotypes, total memory CD4+ T cells from two blood donors were sequenced directly ex vivo. Peripheral blood mononuclear cells were isolated from donor blood using Ficoll-Paque Plus. Deep-level sequencing was performed on ex vivo total memory CD4+ samples, with a detection sensitivity of one cell in 200,000. The QIAamp DNA Micro Kit was used to extract genomic DNA from cell pellets, and the quantity and purity of the genomic DNA were checked by spectrophotometry. The immunoSEQ multiplex PCR assay was used to amplify the TCR Vbeta CDR3 regions. The Illumina HiSeq platform was used to sequence the amplicons. Retrieved sequences were 87 nucleotides long and contained the CDR3 region. The study's processing was this. A unique productive TCR Vbeta nucleotide sequence was defined as a clonotype and was quantified by productive template frequency from ImmunoSEQ Analyzer V3.0. Expanded clonotypes were defined using a threshold set at the top 5th percentile of each repertoire ranked by frequency. Repertoire overlap was calculated as Chao-Jaccard using the R package fossil and displayed by nonmetric multidimensional scaling using the R package MASS. Entries here come from immuneACCESS through TCRdb and include only in-frame sequences with V and J called. Some clones fail to appear in such tables; in the studies checked, an unresolved V gene covers under half of the shortfall, and the cause of the remainder is unknown. V and J calls plus clone size are reproduced from that table; the DNA served to infer D and trimming. The sample yields about 26,000 clones; about four fifths were counted once. Around 0.88% of the sample goes to the ten largest clones.

From the cysteine up to the phenylalanine, the CDR3 has a length of 14 residues. The entry retains the CDR3 DNA only, 42 bases that are in frame from base 1. V and J are trimmed by 6 bases and 5 bases, and the gene matches miss 7 bases of the junction. CDR1 is given as SNHLY and CDR2 as FYNNEI, both from the germline V gene. The receptor comes from a human donor in good health. The sequenced sample was memory CD4+ T cells from blood. Interpreted using the paper, the cell subset or site label stands for: total memory CD4 T cells sorted directly ex vivo, unstimulated. The V gene is TRBV2 and the J gene is TRBJ1-1; TRBD1 fits 9 bases in the junction. The DNA sequence is given as TGTGCCAGCAGACGACAGGGGGAGAGGACTGAAGCTTTCTTT. This codes for CASRRQGERTEAFF.